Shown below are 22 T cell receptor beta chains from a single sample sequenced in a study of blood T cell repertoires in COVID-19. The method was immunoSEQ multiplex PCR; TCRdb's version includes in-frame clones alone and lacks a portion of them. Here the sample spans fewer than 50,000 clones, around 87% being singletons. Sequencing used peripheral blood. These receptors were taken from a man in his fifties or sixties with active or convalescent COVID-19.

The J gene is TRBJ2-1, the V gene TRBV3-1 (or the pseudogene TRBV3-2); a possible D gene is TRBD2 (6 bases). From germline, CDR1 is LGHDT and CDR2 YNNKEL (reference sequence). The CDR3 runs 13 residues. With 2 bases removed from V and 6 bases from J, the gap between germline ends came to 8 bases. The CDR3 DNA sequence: TGTGCCAGCAGCCAAAGGGGAGGCAATGAGCAGTTCTTC. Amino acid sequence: CASSQRGGNEQFF.

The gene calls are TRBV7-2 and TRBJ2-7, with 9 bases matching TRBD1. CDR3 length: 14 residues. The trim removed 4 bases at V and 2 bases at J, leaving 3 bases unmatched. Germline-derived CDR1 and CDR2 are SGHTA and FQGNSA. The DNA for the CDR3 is TGTGCCAGCAGCTCTACAGGGGGCACCTACGAGCAGTACTTC. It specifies CASSSTGGTYEQYF.

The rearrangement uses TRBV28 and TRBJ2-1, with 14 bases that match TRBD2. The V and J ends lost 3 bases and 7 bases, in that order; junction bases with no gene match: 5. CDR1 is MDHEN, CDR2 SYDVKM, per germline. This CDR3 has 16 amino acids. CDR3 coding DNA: TGTGCCAGCAGTTTTTTCGGGACTAGCGGGAGTAATGAGCAGTTCTTC. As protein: CASSFFGTSGSNEQFF. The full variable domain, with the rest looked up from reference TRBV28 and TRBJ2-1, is DVKVTQSSRYLVKRTGEKVFLECVQDMDHENMFWYRQDPGLGLRLIYFSYDVKMKEKGDIPEGYSVSREKKERFSLILESASTNQTSMYLCASSFFGTSGSNEQFFGPGTRLTVL.

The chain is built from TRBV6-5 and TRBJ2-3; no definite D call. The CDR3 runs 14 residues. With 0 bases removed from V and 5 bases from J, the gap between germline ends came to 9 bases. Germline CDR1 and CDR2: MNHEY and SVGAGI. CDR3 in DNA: TGTGCCAGCAGTTACTCGACTCGGAAAGATACGCAGTATTTT. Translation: CASSYSTRKDTQYF.

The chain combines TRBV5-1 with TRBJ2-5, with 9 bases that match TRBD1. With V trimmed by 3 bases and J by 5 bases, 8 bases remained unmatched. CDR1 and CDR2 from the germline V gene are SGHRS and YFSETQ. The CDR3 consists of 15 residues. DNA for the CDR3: TGCGCCAGCAGCTACGGGACAGGGACGTCTGAGACCCAGTACTTC. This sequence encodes CASSYGTGTSETQYF.

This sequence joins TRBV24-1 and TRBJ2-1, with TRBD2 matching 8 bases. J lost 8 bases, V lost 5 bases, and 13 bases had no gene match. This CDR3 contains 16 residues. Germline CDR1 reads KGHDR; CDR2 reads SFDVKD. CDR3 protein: CATSARVTSGSDEQFF. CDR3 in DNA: TGTGCCACCAGTGCCAGGGTCACTAGCGGTTCCGATGAGCAGTTCTTC.

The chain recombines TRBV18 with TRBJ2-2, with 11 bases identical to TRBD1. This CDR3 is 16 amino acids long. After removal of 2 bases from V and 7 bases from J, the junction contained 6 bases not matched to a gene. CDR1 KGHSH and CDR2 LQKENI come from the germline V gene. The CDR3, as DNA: TGTGCCAGCTCACCAGGGACAGGGGGACTATACGGGGAGCTGTTTTTT. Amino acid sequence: CASSPGTGGLYGELFF.

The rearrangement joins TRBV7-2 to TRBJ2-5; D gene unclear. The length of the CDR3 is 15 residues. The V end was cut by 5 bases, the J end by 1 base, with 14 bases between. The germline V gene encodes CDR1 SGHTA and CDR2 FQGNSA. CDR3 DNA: TGTGCCAGCAGCCCCCGGAGTGGTTTCCAAGAGACCCAGTACTTC. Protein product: CASSPRSGFQETQYF.

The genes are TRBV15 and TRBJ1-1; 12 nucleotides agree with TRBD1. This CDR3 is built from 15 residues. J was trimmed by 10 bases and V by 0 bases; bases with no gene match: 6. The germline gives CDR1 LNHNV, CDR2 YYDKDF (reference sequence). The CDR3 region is CATSRDLGQGARAFF. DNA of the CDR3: TGTGCCACCAGCAGAGATCTGGGACAGGGGGCCCGAGCTTTCTTT.

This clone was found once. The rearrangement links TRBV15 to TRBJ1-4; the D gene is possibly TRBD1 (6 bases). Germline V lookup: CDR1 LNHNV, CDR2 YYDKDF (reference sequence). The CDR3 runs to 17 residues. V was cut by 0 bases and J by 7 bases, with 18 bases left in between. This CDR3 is CATSRDKGGRLGEKLFF. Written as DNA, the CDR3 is TGTGCCACCAGCAGAGATAAGGGGGGGCGCTTGGGTGAAAAACTGTTTTTT.

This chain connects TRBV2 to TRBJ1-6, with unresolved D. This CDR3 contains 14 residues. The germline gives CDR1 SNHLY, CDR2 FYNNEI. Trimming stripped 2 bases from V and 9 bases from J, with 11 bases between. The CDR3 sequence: CASSESRVRSPLHF. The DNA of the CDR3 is TGTGCCAGCAGTGAATCGAGGGTACGTTCACCCCTCCACTTT.

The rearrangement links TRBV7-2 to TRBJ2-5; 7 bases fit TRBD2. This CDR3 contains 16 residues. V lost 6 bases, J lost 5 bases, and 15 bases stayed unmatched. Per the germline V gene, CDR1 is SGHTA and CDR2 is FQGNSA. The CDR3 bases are TGTGCCAGCAGTAGAAGGGAGGGAGGAGGAGGGGAGACCCAGTACTTC. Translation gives CASSRREGGGGETQYF.

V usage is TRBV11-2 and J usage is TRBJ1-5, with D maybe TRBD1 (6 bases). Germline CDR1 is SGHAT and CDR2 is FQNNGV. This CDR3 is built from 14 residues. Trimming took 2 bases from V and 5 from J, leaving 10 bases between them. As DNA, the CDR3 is TGTGCCAGCAGCTTAAGGCCAGGGGATCAGCCCCAGCATTTT. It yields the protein CASSLRPGDQPQHF.

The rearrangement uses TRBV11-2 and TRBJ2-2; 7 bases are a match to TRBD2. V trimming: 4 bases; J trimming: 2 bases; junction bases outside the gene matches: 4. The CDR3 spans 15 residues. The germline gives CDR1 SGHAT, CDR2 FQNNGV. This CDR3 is CASSSAGLNTGELFF. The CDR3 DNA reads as TGTGCCAGCAGCTCCGCGGGACTAAACACCGGGGAGCTGTTTTTT.

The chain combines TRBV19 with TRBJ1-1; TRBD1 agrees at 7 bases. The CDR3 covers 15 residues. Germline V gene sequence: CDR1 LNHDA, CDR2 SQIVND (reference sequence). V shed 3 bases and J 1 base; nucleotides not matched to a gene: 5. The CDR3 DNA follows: TGTGCCAGTAGTATCGAGGGACAGCCGAACACTGAAGCTTTCTTT. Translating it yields CASSIEGQPNTEAFF.

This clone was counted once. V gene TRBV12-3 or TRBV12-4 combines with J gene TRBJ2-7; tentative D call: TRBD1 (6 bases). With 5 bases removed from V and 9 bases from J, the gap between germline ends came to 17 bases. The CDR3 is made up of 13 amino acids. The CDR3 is CASSPTTGPGQYF. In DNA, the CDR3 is TGTGCCAGCAGTCCCACGACAGGCCCCGGGCAGTACTTC.

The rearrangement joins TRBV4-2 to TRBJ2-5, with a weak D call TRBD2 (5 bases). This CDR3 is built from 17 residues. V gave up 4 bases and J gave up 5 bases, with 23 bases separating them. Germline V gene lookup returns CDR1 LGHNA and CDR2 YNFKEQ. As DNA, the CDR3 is TGTGCCAGCAGCCCACCCCCCCCACTAGGTCCAAGGGAGACCCAGTACTTC. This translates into CASSPPPPLGPRETQYF.

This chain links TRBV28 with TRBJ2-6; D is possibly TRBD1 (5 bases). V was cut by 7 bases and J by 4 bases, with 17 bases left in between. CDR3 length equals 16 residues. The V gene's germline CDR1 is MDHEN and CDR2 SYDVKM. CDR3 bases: TGTGCCAGCAAAACAACAGGAATTTCAGGGGCCAACGTCCTGACTTTC. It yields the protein CASKTTGISGANVLTF.

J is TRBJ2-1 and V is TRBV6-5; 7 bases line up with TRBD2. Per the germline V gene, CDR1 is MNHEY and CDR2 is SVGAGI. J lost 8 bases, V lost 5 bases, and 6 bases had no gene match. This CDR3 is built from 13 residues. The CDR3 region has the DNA TGTGCCAGCAGTAGCGGCGGGAGCGATGAGCAGTTCTTC. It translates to CASSSGGSDEQFF.

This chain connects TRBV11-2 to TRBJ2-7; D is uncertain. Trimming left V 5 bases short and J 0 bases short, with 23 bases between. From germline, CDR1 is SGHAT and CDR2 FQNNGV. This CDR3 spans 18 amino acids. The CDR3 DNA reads TGTGCCAGCAGCCCCCATGCCCTTGACAAGCCCAGCTCCTACGAGCAGTACTTC. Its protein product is CASSPHALDKPSSYEQYF.

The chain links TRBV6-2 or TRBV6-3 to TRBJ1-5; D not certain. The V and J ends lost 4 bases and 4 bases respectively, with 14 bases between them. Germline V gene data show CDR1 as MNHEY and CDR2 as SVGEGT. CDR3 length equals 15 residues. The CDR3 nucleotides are TGTGCCAGCAGTTCGGTTCAGGAGGTTAATCAGCCCCAGCATTTT. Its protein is CASSSVQEVNQPQHF.

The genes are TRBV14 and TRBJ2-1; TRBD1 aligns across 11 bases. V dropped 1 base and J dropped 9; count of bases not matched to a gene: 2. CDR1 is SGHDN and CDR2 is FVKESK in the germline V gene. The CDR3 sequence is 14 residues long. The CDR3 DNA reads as TGTGCCAGCAGCCAAGGGACAGGGGGCTTTGAGCAGTTCTTC. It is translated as CASSQGTGGFEQFF.